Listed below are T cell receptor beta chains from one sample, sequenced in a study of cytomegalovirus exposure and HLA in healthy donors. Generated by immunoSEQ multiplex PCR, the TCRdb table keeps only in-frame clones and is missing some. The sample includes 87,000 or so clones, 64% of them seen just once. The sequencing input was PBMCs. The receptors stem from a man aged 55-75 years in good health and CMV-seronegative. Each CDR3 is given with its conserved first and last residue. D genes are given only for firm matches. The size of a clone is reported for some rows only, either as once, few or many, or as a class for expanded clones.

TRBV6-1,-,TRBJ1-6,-,CASSVRPLMSTLHF,TGTGCCAGCAGTGTGAGGCCCTTAATGTCCACCCTCCACTTT
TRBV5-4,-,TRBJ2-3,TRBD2,CASSPRTSGRDTDTQYF,TGTGCCAGCAGCCCCAGGACTAGCGGGAGGGACACAGATACGCAGTATTTT
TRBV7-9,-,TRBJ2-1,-,CASSLAGAEQFF,TGTGCCAGCAGCTTAGCGGGCGCGGAGCAGTTCTTC
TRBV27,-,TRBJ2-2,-,CASRPTANTGELFF,TGTGCCAGCAGACCGACTGCGAACACCGGGGAGCTGTTTTTT
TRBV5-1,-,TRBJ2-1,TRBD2,CASSSRGSYDPLSSYNGQFF,TGCGCCAGCAGCTCCCGCGGGAGCTACGATCCCCTAAGCTCCTACAATGGGCAGTTCTTC
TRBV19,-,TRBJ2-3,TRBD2,CASTPLAGAPTVGDTQYF,TGTGCCAGTACCCCACTAGCGGGGGCCCCCACAGTTGGGGATACGCAGTATTTT
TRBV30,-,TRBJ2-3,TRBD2,CAWSSSRTSGYTDTQYF,TGTGCCTGGAGTTCGTCACGGACTAGCGGGTACACAGATACGCAGTATTTT
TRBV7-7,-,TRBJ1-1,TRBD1,CASSRYRGENTEAFF,TGTGCCAGCAGCCGATACAGGGGGGAGAACACTGAAGCTTTCTTT
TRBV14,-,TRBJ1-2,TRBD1,CASSSVIGQGVGYTF,TGTGCCAGCAGCTCGGTGATAGGACAGGGGGTTGGCTACACCTTC
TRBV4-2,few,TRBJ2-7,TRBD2,CASSQVGTSAYEQYF,TGTGCCAGCAGCCAAGTGGGGACTAGCGCGTACGAGCAGTACTTC
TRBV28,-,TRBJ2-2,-,CASINRDTGELFF,TGTGCCAGCATAAACAGGGACACCGGGGAGCTGTTTTTT
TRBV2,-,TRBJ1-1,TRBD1,CASSARWGQGGLNTEAFF,TGTGCCAGCAGCGCCCGGTGGGGACAGGGTGGTCTGAACACTGAAGCTTTCTTT
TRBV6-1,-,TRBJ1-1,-,CASSERTDRHTEAFF,TGTGCCAGCAGTGAACGGACAGACCGGCACACTGAAGCTTTCTTT
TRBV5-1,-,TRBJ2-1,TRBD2,CASSLPLAGGRDEQFF,TGCGCCAGCAGCTTGCCCCTAGCGGGGGGTCGGGACGAGCAGTTCTTC
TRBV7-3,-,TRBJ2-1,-,CASSPGTSGSFNEQFF,TGTGCCAGCAGCCCGGGGACTTCCGGGAGCTTTAATGAGCAGTTCTTC
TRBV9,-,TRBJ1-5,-,CASNPGGDQPQHF,TGTGCCAGCAACCCGGGGGGGGATCAGCCCCAGCATTTT
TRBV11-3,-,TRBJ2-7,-,CASSLRRAPSYEQYF,TGTGCCAGCAGTCTAAGGAGGGCGCCATCCTACGAGCAGTACTTC
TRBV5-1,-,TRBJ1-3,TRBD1,CASSLDGQGAGNTIYF,TGCGCCAGCAGCTTGGATGGACAGGGGGCTGGAAACACCATATATTTT
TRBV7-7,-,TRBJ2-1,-,CASSLGGGGVNEQFF,TGTGCCAGCTCGCTGGGAGGAGGAGGGGTGAATGAGCAGTTCTTC
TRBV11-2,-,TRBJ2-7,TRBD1,CASSLEGTVREQYF,TGTGCCAGCAGCTTAGAAGGGACAGTGCGCGAGCAGTACTTC
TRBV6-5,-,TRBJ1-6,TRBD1,CASRSQGAKNSPLHF,TGTGCCAGCAGGTCCCAGGGGGCTAAGAATTCACCCCTCCACTTT
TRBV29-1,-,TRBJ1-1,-,CSVDGGYNEAFF,TGCAGCGTTGATGGAGGATACAATGAAGCTTTCTTT
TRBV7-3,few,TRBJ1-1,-,CASSLDRLNTEAFF,TGTGCCAGCAGCTTAGACAGATTGAACACTGAAGCTTTCTTT
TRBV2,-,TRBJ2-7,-,CASSDSRVPYEQYF,TGTGCCAGCAGTGATAGCAGGGTTCCCTACGAGCAGTACTTC
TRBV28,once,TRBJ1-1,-,CASNWQGPMNTEAFF,TGTGCCAGCAATTGGCAGGGCCCAATGAACACTGAAGCTTTCTTT
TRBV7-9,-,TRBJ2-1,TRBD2,CSSSLDGLGTSLPEQFF,TGTTCCAGCAGCTTAGATGGTTTAGGGACTAGCCTTCCTGAGCAGTTCTTC
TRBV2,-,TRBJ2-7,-,CASRVQSSYEQYF,TGTGCCAGCAGAGTACAGAGCTCCTACGAGCAGTACTTC